This is a list of T cell receptor beta chains from one sample in a study of blood T cell repertoires in COVID-19. The repertoire was sequenced with immunoSEQ multiplex PCR; TCRdb's copy has only in-frame clones and lacks some. This sample carries 150,000 to 200,000 clones, 70% to 90% of them seen once, and the ten largest clones take 9.5% to 13%. Sequencing was performed on peripheral blood. All receptors derive from a human donor with active or convalescent COVID-19. The donor label of this sample is uncertain. The CDR3 runs from the conserved cysteine through the conserved F or W. Each record gives: clone size, J gene, D gene, V gene, CDR3 length, CDR3 DNA, CDR3 protein. A D gene is named only where the DNA matches it firmly. For some rows the clone size is stated as once, few or many, or as a class when expanded; others skip it.

>.|TRBJ2-3|.|TRBV27|16
TGTGCCAGCAGTTTAGTCTCCTCACGGAGGTCAGATACGCAGTATTTT
CASSLVSSRRSDTQYF
>.|TRBJ2-5|TRBD2|TRBV7-2|14
TGTGCCAGCAGCTTGGGGGGGGTTGGAAAGACCCAGTACTTC
CASSLGGVGKTQYF
>.|TRBJ1-2|.|TRBV28|13
TGTGCCAGCAGCCACAGGGATTCCTATGGCTACACCTTC
CASSHRDSYGYTF
>.|TRBJ1-1|.|TRBV6-2/TRBV6-3|11
TGTGCCAGCAGTTACGGGGGCCCAGCTTTCTTT
CASSYGGPAFF
>.|TRBJ2-1|.|TRBV19|16
TGTGCCAGTAGTATTCAGGGCTTCAGCTCCTACAATGAGCAGTTCTTC
CASSIQGFSSYNEQFF
>.|TRBJ2-7|.|TRBV28|13
TGTGCCAGCAGTGGGGGGGGCAGCTACGAGCAGTACTTC
CASSGGGSYEQYF
>once|TRBJ2-7|.|TRBV21-1|14
TGTGCCACCCCTGTCGACAGGGCCCACTACGAGCAGTACTTC
CATPVDRAHYEQYF
>.|TRBJ2-3|.|TRBV5-1|15
TGCGCCAGCAGCTTGAGGCTGCCGGGGACAGATACGCAGTATTTT
CASSLRLPGTDTQYF
>.|TRBJ2-1|.|TRBV5-1|14
TGCGCCAGCACACCCCCCGACAGATACAATGAGCAGTTCTTC
CASTPPDRYNEQFF
>.|TRBJ1-4|.|TRBV6-2/TRBV6-3|12
TGTGCCAGCAGTTTCGACTCAGGGGTACTGTTTTTT
CASSFDSGVLFF
>.|TRBJ2-7|.|TRBV28|14
TGTGCCAGCACTCCGCAGGGGGGTACCTACGAGCAGTACTTC
CASTPQGGTYEQYF
>.|TRBJ2-2|.|TRBV13|17
TGTGCCAGCAGCTTAGGGGACTGGGGGCTGAACACCGGGGAGCTGTTTTTT
CASSLGDWGLNTGELFF
>.|TRBJ2-3|TRBD1|TRBV10-3|16
TGTGCCATCAGCCCCCTACAGGGGGCGACGACAGATACGCAGTATTTT
CAISPLQGATTDTQYF
>.|TRBJ1-1|TRBD1|TRBV28|13
TGTGCCAGCAGTTTAGGACAGGTCACTGAAGCTTTCTTT
CASSLGQVTEAFF
>.|TRBJ1-2|.|TRBV19|14
TGTGCCAGTAGCTTACAGGGTTTTAACTATGGCTACACCTTC
CASSLQGFNYGYTF
>.|TRBJ2-1|TRBD2|TRBV10-1|16
TGCGCCAGCAGTTCTACTAGCGGGAGGACATACAATGAGCAGTTCTTC
CASSSTSGRTYNEQFF
>.|TRBJ2-7|.|TRBV28|12
TGTGCCAGCAGTACCTACAGGGTCCAGCAGTACTTC
CASSTYRVQQYF
>.|TRBJ2-1|.|TRBV7-9|14
TGTGCCAGCAGCCCCTCTCCCGGAGAAGATGAGCAGTTCTTC
CASSPSPGEDEQFF
>few|TRBJ1-4|TRBD1|TRBV7-6|19
TGTGCCAGCAGCTTAGCCGGACAGGGGGCCTTATCAACTAATGAAAAACTGTTTTTT
CASSLAGQGALSTNEKLFF
>once|TRBJ2-2|TRBD1|TRBV10-3|15
TGTGCCATCAGGGACAGGACAGGTCCCCGCGGGGAGCTGTTTTTT
CAIRDRTGPRGELFF
>.|TRBJ2-2|.|TRBV5-1|15
TGCGCCAGCAGCCCTGAAAGTCCGGGGTCCGGGGAGCTGTTTTTT
CASSPESPGSGELFF
>.|TRBJ1-1|.|TRBV20-1|11
TGCAGTGCCTTCGGTACAGCTGAAGCTTTCTTT
CSAFGTAEAFF
>.|TRBJ2-5|TRBD2|TRBV5-6|15
TGTGCCAGCAGCCTCACGGGAGGGCCCGGGGAGACCCAGTACTTC
CASSLTGGPGETQYF
>.|TRBJ1-6|.|TRBV2|12
TGTGCCAGACAGGGCCCTAATTCACCCCTCCACTTT
CARQGPNSPLHF
>once|TRBJ1-2|TRBD1|TRBV7-9|12
TGTGCCAGCAGCCCTCGACAGGGGGCATACACCTTC
CASSPRQGAYTF
>.|TRBJ1-5|.|TRBV7-3|16
TGTGCCAGCAGCCATAACTCAGGGTCGGGCAATCAGCCCCAGCATTTT
CASSHNSGSGNQPQHF
>.|TRBJ1-3|TRBD1|TRBV9|17
TGTGCCAGCAGCGCCGGGACAGGTCCATTGGCTGGAAACACCATATATTTT
CASSAGTGPLAGNTIYF
>.|TRBJ2-5|TRBD2|TRBV5-8|15
TGTGCCAGCAGCGGCGGACTAGCGGGAGAGGAGACCCAGTACTTC
CASSGGLAGEETQYF
>.|TRBJ2-3|.|TRBV10-1|15
TGCGCCAGCAGTGGAGAGGAAATTAGCACAGATACGCAGTATTTT
CASSGEEISTDTQYF
>.|TRBJ2-1|TRBD2|TRBV29-1|13
TGCAGCGGTTGGCTAGCGGGAGTTGGCGAGCAGTTCTTC
CSGWLAGVGEQFF
>.|TRBJ2-4|TRBD2|TRBV14|19
TGTGCCGCGATAATGTTGAGCGGGAGGCTGGAACTTACCAAAAACATTCAGTACTTC
CAAIMLSGRLELTKNIQYF
>few|TRBJ1-2|.|TRBV4-1|18
TGCGCCAGCAGCCAAGAGAGGTATAGTGGCCTATGGAGTTATGGCTACACCTTC
CASSQERYSGLWSYGYTF
>.|TRBJ2-2|TRBD2|TRBV6-6|14
TGTGCCAGCGTAGCGGGGGCGAACACCGGGGAGCTGTTTTTT
CASVAGANTGELFF
>.|TRBJ1-5|TRBD1|TRBV19|15
TGTGCCAGTAGTACTGACAGGGCCCGCGGTCAGCCCCAGCATTTT
CASSTDRARGQPQHF
>.|TRBJ2-5|.|TRBV4-1|14
TGCGCCAGCAGCCCTTATAAGGGGCAAGAGACCCAGTACTTC
CASSPYKGQETQYF
>.|TRBJ2-5|.|TRBV7-9|15
TGTGCCAGCAGCTTAGCCTTCCCGTACCAAGAGACCCAGTACTTC
CASSLAFPYQETQYF
>.|TRBJ2-3|TRBD2|TRBV24-1|15
TGTGCCACCAGTGAAGCGGGAGTGAGGACAGATACGCAGTATTTT
CATSEAGVRTDTQYF